Below, 29 T cell receptor beta chains from the same sample are listed, as sequenced in a study of Ad26.COV2.S vaccination and SARS-CoV-2 variants. The treatment is: approximately 18 received Ad26.COV2.S at low or high dose, single or two shots; about 5 received placebo; per-sample allocation not given. On day 63 after the first injection, vaccine and placebo recipients gave samples. Clones were sequenced by immunoSEQ multiplex PCR, and TCRdb holds only the in-frame ones, with some missing. This sample has 440,000 or so clones, with roughly 87% found just once. The starting material was peripheral blood, obtained in a trial of Ad26.COV2.S vaccine versus placebo. Every receptor here comes from a person aged 18-65 years who received the Ad26.COV2.S COVID-19 vaccine or a placebo.

In its sample, this clone was seen once. The chain recombines TRBV20-1 with TRBJ2-5; D possibly uses TRBD1 or TRBD2 (5 bases each). Germline loops: CDR1 DFQATT, CDR2 SNEGSKA (reference sequence). The CDR3 contains 10 residues. CDR3 sequence (DNA): TGCAGCTGGGGGTCAGAGACCCAGTACTTC. Protein product: CSWGSETQYF.

The rearrangement uses TRBV3-1 (or the pseudogene TRBV3-2) and TRBJ1-1; TRBD1 is a possible D gene (5 bases). Per the germline V gene, CDR1 is LGHDT and CDR2 is YNNKEL (reference sequence). This CDR3 spans 15 amino acids. With 1 base removed from V and 1 base from J, the gap between germline ends came to 10 bases. CDR3 in amino acids: CASSQVGVPNTEAFF. The CDR3, as DNA: TGTGCCAGCAGCCAAGTAGGGGTTCCGAACACTGAAGCTTTCTTT.

V is TRBV7-8 and J is TRBJ2-1, with unresolved D. Deletions cut 3 bases from V and 4 bases from J, with 10 bases between. The germline V gene has CDR1 SGHVS and CDR2 FQNEAQ. The length of the CDR3 is 14 residues. CDR3 loop: CASSFRPGYNEQFF. In DNA, the CDR3 is TGTGCCAGCAGCTTTCGTCCGGGTTACAATGAGCAGTTCTTC.

V and J are TRBV7-2 and TRBJ2-2; TRBD2 matches 14 bases. The germline gives CDR1 SGHTA, CDR2 FQGNSA. V dropped 5 bases and J dropped 2; count of bases not matched to a gene: 10. The CDR3 has 19 amino acids. The CDR3 DNA is TGTGCCAGCAGCCCCGGGACTAGCGGGAGTTGGGTTAACACCGGGGAGCTGTTTTTT. Amino acid sequence: CASSPGTSGSWVNTGELFF.

This sequence joins TRBV15 and TRBJ1-4; D unclear. CDR3 length: 15 amino acids. Deletions cut 5 bases from V and 5 bases from J, with 15 bases between. Germline loops: CDR1 LNHNV, CDR2 YYDKDF (reference sequence). The CDR3 loop is CATSEGQISNEKLFF. CDR3 nucleotide sequence: TGTGCCACCAGCGAGGGCCAAATTTCGAATGAAAAACTGTTTTTT.

The chain has TRBV10-1 and TRBJ2-1; 7 nucleotides align to TRBD2. This CDR3 contains 16 residues. In germline, CDR1 is WNHNN, CDR2 SYGVQD (reference sequence). V trimming: 1 base; J trimming: 8 bases; junction bases outside the gene matches: 11. Here the CDR3 reads CASSEFVGGPEYEQFF. The CDR3, as DNA: TGCGCCAGCAGTGAGTTTGTGGGAGGGCCTGAGTATGAGCAGTTCTTC.

This clone was seen only once. The chain employs TRBV28 and TRBJ2-1; 9 nucleotides align to TRBD2. CDR1 and CDR2 (germline): MDHEN, SYDVKM. The J segment lost 2 bases and the V segment lost 10 bases, leaving 6 bases of the junction unmatched. The CDR3 loop spans 14 amino acids. Here the CDR3 reads CATASGTTYNEQFF. In DNA form, the CDR3 reads TGTGCCACCGCTAGCGGGACGACCTACAATGAGCAGTTCTTC. Together with reference TRBV28 and TRBJ2-1, the CDR3 gives the full variable domain: DVKVTQSSRYLVKRTGEKVFLECVQDMDHENMFWYRQDPGLGLRLIYFSYDVKMKEKGDIPEGYSVSREKKERFSLILESASTNQTSMYLCATASGTTYNEQFFGPGTRLTVL.

CDR3 region: CSVKVQWDQPQHF. CDR3 sequence (DNA): TGCAGCGTCAAGGTACAGTGGGATCAGCCCCAGCATTTT. The chain combines TRBV29-1 with TRBJ1-5; unclear D gene. V was pared by 6 bases and J by 5 bases, with 14 bases between. The CDR3 extends over 13 amino acids. Germline-derived CDR1 and CDR2 are SQVTM and ANQGSEA.

The gene calls are TRBV7-8 and TRBJ2-1; TRBD2 aligns across 10 bases. The CDR3 has 16 residues. V dropped 1 base and J dropped 3; count of bases not matched to a gene: 3. CDR1 SGHVS and CDR2 FQNEAQ come from the germline V gene. The CDR3 DNA is TGTGCCAGCAGCTTAGTCTCTAGCGGGAGCTACAATGAGCAGTTCTTC. Protein: CASSLVSSGSYNEQFF.

The gene calls are TRBV4-2 and TRBJ2-4; D unresolved. Germline V gene data show CDR1 as LGHNA and CDR2 as YNFKEQ. This CDR3 is built from 15 residues. V gave up 1 base and J gave up 0 bases, with 7 bases separating them. The chain's CDR3 is CASSQGQLAKNIQYF. The CDR3 DNA reads as TGTGCCAGCAGCCAAGGTCAGTTAGCCAAAAACATTCAGTACTTC.

The chain has TRBV9 and TRBJ2-2; TRBD2 aligns across 8 bases. Germline-derived CDR1 and CDR2 are SGDLS and YYNGEE. The CDR3 spans 15 residues. Germline trimming cut 4 bases from V and 6 bases from J; bases unmatched to any gene: 8. CDR3 coding DNA: TGTGCCAGCAGCCCCTCCAGCGGGGGTTCCGGGGAGCTGTTTTTT. It is translated as CASSPSSGGSGELFF.

The chain couples TRBV28 to TRBJ2-1, with 10 bases matching TRBD2. Per germline, CDR1 MDHEN and CDR2 SYDVKM. V dropped 1 base and J dropped 0; count of bases not matched to a gene: 9. This CDR3 contains 19 residues. The CDR3 DNA sequence: TGTGCCAGCAGTTTATCGGGGCTAGCGGGGGTTAGCTCCTACAATGAGCAGTTCTTC. This codes for CASSLSGLAGVSSYNEQFF.

This chain links TRBV2 with TRBJ1-1, with D uncertain. Germline assignment: CDR1 SNHLY and CDR2 FYNNEI. This CDR3 is 12 amino acids long. V was shortened by 4 bases and J by 3 bases, with 6 bases between the two germline ends. Here the CDR3 DNA reads TGTGCCAGCAGTGGGAGTTACACTGAAGCTTTCTTT. Protein sequence: CASSGSYTEAFF. The variable domain in full, with the rest retrieved from reference TRBV2 and TRBJ1-1, is EPEVTQTPSHQVTQMGQEVILRCVPISNHLYFYWYRQILGQKVEFLVSFYNNEISEKSEIFDDQFSVERPDGSNFTLKIRSTKLEDSAMYFCASSGSYTEAFFGQGTRLTVV.

The J gene is TRBJ1-2, the V gene TRBV11-2; the D is unclear. V lost 5 bases, J lost 1 base, and 14 bases lay in between. Germline CDR1 reads SGHAT; CDR2 reads FQNNGV. The CDR3 extends over 15 amino acids. The CDR3 DNA follows: TGTGCCAGCAGCCCGGGCGGGGATGTTAACTATGGCTACACCTTC. Its translation is CASSPGGDVNYGYTF.

The chain carries TRBV9 and TRBJ2-1, with a tentative D call TRBD1 (5 bases). The CDR3 has 15 amino acids. Germline V gene lookup returns CDR1 SGDLS and CDR2 YYNGEE. V was cut by 0 bases and J by 5 bases, with 12 bases left in between. This chain's CDR3 is CASSVGGRADNEQFF. The CDR3, as DNA: TGTGCCAGCAGCGTAGGGGGCAGGGCCGACAATGAGCAGTTCTTC. The entire variable domain, with the rest obtained from reference TRBV9 and TRBJ2-1, is as follows: DSGVTQTPKHLITATGQRVTLRCSPRSGDLSVYWYQQSLDQGLQFLIQYYNGEERAKGNILERFSAQQFPDLHSELNLSSLELGDSALYFCASSVGGRADNEQFFGPGTRLTVL.

The gene calls are TRBV29-1 and TRBJ2-1; possible D gene TRBD2, 6 bases. Germline loops: CDR1 SQVTM, CDR2 ANQGSEA. Between the trimmed V and J ends, which lost 2 bases and 5 bases, there was a span of 22 bases. The CDR3 consists of 17 residues. The CDR3 DNA sequence: TGCAGCGTTGAAATATGGGTTGGCGGGGAATTAAACAATGAGCAGTTCTTC. It translates to CSVEIWVGGELNNEQFF.

The chain carries TRBV28 and TRBJ1-4, with D possibly being TRBD1 (6 bases). This CDR3 region has 15 residues. CDR1 is MDHEN, CDR2 SYDVKM, per germline. Deletions cut 3 bases from V and 5 bases from J, with 13 bases between. The CDR3 sequence: CASSFIGQGNEKLFF. CDR3 DNA: TGTGCCAGCAGTTTTATTGGGCAGGGGAATGAAAAACTGTTTTTT.

The chain combines TRBV7-9 with TRBJ2-7; D is uncertain. Looked up from germline, CDR1 is SEHNR and CDR2 is FQNEAQ (reference sequence). V was cut by 3 bases and J by 5 bases, with 8 bases left in between. The CDR3 totals 12 residues. For the CDR3, the DNA is TGTGCCAGCAGCTTTGGTTCCAACGAGCAGTACTTC. The encoded protein is CASSFGSNEQYF.

The chain employs TRBV28 and TRBJ2-7, with D hard to call. In germline, CDR1 is MDHEN, CDR2 SYDVKM. This CDR3 has 15 residues. V lost 6 bases to trimming and J lost 0 bases, with 15 bases between them. The chain's CDR3 is CASSPTFPSSYEQYF. The CDR3 region has the DNA TGTGCCAGCAGCCCGACCTTTCCGAGCTCCTACGAGCAGTACTTC.

With regard to this clone: This CDR3 is also generated by other DNA sequences in the sample. The chain uses TRBV29-1 and TRBJ2-3; possible D gene TRBD2, 6 bases. Trimming took 6 bases from V and 1 from J, leaving 14 bases between them. This CDR3 has 14 amino acids. Germline V gene lookup returns CDR1 SQVTM and CDR2 ANQGSEA. The CDR3 here is CSVRRGIGTDTQYF. The CDR3 DNA reads as TGCAGCGTCCGGAGGGGCATTGGCACAGATACGCAGTATTTT.

The V gene is TRBV29-1, the J gene TRBJ1-1, with D possibly matching TRBD1 (5 bases). Trimming took 4 bases from V and 1 from J, leaving 13 bases between them. Germline V gene lookup returns CDR1 SQVTM and CDR2 ANQGSEA. The CDR3 loop spans 14 amino acids. The CDR3 loop reads CSVAVGGRNTEAFF. CDR3 coding DNA: TGCAGCGTTGCCGTGGGGGGGAGGAACACTGAAGCTTTCTTT.

In its sample, this clone was seen once. J is TRBJ1-5 and V is TRBV11-2; possibly TRBD1 for D (5 bases). The V gene lost 4 bases and the J gene lost 5 bases, with 12 bases spanning the gap. Germline-derived CDR1 and CDR2 are SGHAT and FQNNGV. The CDR3 runs to 14 residues. The chain's CDR3 is CASSSGRDDQPQHF. DNA for the CDR3: TGTGCCAGCAGCTCAGGCAGGGACGATCAGCCCCAGCATTTT.

As regards this clone: Because the CDR3's place on the DNA is in doubt, the DNA is left out and the CDR3 is given as listed by TCRdb. This chain uses TRBV19 with TRBJ2-5; TRBD2 was called by the table and not checked on the DNA. Looked up from germline, CDR1 is LNHDA and CDR2 is SQIVND (reference sequence). The CDR3 region is 16 residues in length, termini included. CDR3 sequence reads: CASSSGGGRYQETQYF.

The chain links TRBV27 to TRBJ1-6; D perhaps matches TRBD1 (5 bases). The germline CDR1 and CDR2 sequences are MNHEY and SMNVEV (reference sequence). The CDR3 totals 20 residues. Trimming removed 3 bases at V and 0 bases at J, with 21 bases between. In DNA form, the CDR3 reads TGTGCCAGCAGTTTCTCCTCTCCGTGGGGGGTAGACTCCTATAATTCACCCCTCCACTTT. Translation gives CASSFSSPWGVDSYNSPLHF.

This chain uses TRBV9 with TRBJ2-1; D is undetermined. This CDR3 is 15 amino acids long. Germline loops: CDR1 SGDLS, CDR2 YYNGEE. V was clipped by 1 base and J by 0 bases, with 8 bases between them. The CDR3 reads CASSVMTGSYNEQFF. The DNA for the CDR3 is TGTGCCAGCAGCGTAATGACTGGCTCCTACAATGAGCAGTTCTTC.

The sample holds a few counts of this clone. The chain recombines TRBV19 with TRBJ1-2, with a tentative D call TRBD1 (5 bases). The germline gives CDR1 LNHDA, CDR2 SQIVND (reference sequence). CDR3 length: 14 residues. Trimming took 3 bases from V and 8 from J, leaving 16 bases between them. The CDR3 loop reads CASSIGGGARGYTF. CDR3 DNA: TGTGCCAGTAGTATCGGTGGAGGGGCGCGAGGCTACACCTTC. Using reference TRBV19 and TRBJ1-2 for the parts outside the CDR3, the full variable domain is DGGITQSPKYLFRKEGQNVTLSCEQNLNHDAMYWYRQDPGQGLRLIYYSQIVNDFQKGDIAEGYSVSREKKESFPLTVTSAQKNPTAFYLCASSIGGGARGYTFGSGTRLTVV.

This clone was counted a few times. The chain combines TRBV29-1 with TRBJ2-7, with D possibly matching TRBD1 (6 bases). The CDR3 runs 12 residues. V dropped 6 bases and J dropped 1 base, with 10 bases sitting between them. Germline V gives CDR1 SQVTM, CDR2 ANQGSEA. CDR3: CSVETGSYEQYF. The DNA for the CDR3 is TGCAGCGTCGAGACAGGTTCCTACGAGCAGTACTTC.

This sequence joins TRBV7-8 and TRBJ2-5; D gene uncertain. The ends were cut back, 1 base at V and 5 bases at J, with 11 bases in the middle. The CDR3 has 14 amino acids. Germline assignment: CDR1 SGHVS and CDR2 FQNEAQ. The CDR3 DNA reads TGTGCCAGCAGCTTAGTAATGGGTGCGGAGACCCAGTACTTC. Its protein is CASSLVMGAETQYF. The whole variable domain, remainder taken from reference TRBV7-8 and TRBJ2-5, is GAGVSQSPRYKVAKRGQDVALRCDPISGHVSLFWYQQALGQGPEFLTYFQNEAQLDKSGLPSDRFFAERPEGSVSTLKIQRTQQEDSAVYLCASSLVMGAETQYFGPGTRLLVL.

The chain employs TRBV9 and TRBJ2-3; 7 bases are shared with TRBD1. The CDR3 has 15 residues. With V trimmed by 3 bases and J by 1 base, 5 bases remained unmatched. Germline-derived CDR1 and CDR2 are SGDLS and YYNGEE. In DNA form, the CDR3 reads TGTGCCAGCAGCGCAAGGGGACAGCGCACAGATACGCAGTATTTT. Translated: CASSARGQRTDTQYF.